This is a list of T cell receptor beta chains from one sample in a study of T cell repertoires in cytomegalovirus infection. A single record per CDR3 protein comes from TCRdb applying MiXCR to the reads. The profile covers approximately 500,000 distinct CDR3 sequences, with 16% appearing a single time and more than 20% taken by the ten largest. The material sequenced was CD8+ T cells from PBMCs. These TCRs come from a human donor in good health (CMV status not recorded). Some clones in this sample may be carry-over from other donors' samples. Each CDR3 is given with its conserved first and last residue. Each record gives: J gene, D gene, clone size, V gene, CDR3 protein, CDR3 DNA. D genes are given only for firm matches. The listing skips clone size in some rows; elsewhere it reads once, few, many or a size class.

TRBJ2-5,.,many,TRBV10-3,CAISEGRGGETQYF,TGTGCCATCAGTGAAGGGCGGGGAGGAGAGACCCAGTACTTC
TRBJ1-1,.,few,TRBV11-2,CASSLEWRGDTEAFF,TGTGCCAGCAGCTTAGAGTGGAGGGGCGACACTGAAGCTTTCTTT
TRBJ2-2,.,once,TRBV27,CASLTAMTGELFF,TGTGCCAGCCTGACAGCGATGACCGGGGAGCTGTTTTTT
TRBJ2-3,TRBD2,many,TRBV28,CASRTHLAGVDSDTQYF,TGTGCCAGCAGAACACATCTAGCGGGAGTAGACTCAGATACGCAGTATTTT
TRBJ2-1,TRBD2,few,TRBV5-1,CASSLTFGGGSYNEQFF,TGCGCCAGCAGCTTAACGTTCGGCGGGGGATCCTACAATGAGCAGTTCTTC
TRBJ2-5,TRBD2,many,TRBV11-2,CASSFGGTSGVGETQYF,TGTGCCAGCAGCTTCGGGGGGACTAGCGGGGTAGGGGAGACCCAGTACTTC
TRBJ2-3,.,.,TRBV20-1,CSARDPDFFNPSSTDTQYF,TGCAGTGCTAGAGATCCCGACTTCTTTAATCCCTCTAGCACAGATACGCAGTATTTT
TRBJ1-5,.,many,TRBV12-3/TRBV12-4,CASSLPTGSNQPQHF,TGTGCCAGCAGCCTACCTACAGGGAGCAATCAGCCCCAGCATTTT
TRBJ2-7,TRBD1,.,TRBV19,CASSTGQLHSYEQYF,TGTGCCAGTAGTACGGGACAGCTACATTCCTACGAGCAGTACTTC
TRBJ2-1,TRBD2,few,TRBV7-9,CASSFTTGGSYNEQFF,TGTGCCAGCAGCTTTACGACGGGGGGCTCCTACAATGAGCAGTTCTTC
TRBJ1-1,TRBD1,many,TRBV5-5,CASSFYFVDRKNTEAFF,TGTGCCAGCAGCTTCTATTTCGTGGACAGGAAGAACACTGAAGCTTTCTTT
TRBJ1-5,.,.,TRBV27,CASSPGRGPQHF,TGTGCCAGCAGTCCCGGGAGGGGGCCCCAGCATTTT
TRBJ1-1,.,many,TRBV19,CATRNGQPNTEAFF,TGTGCCACCCGAAATGGACAACCGAACACTGAAGCTTTCTTT
TRBJ1-6,.,many,TRBV20-1,CSARDRRQGQNSPLHF,TGCAGTGCTAGAGATAGGAGGCAGGGCCAGAATTCACCCCTCCACTTT
TRBJ1-1,.,many,TRBV7-8,CASSSPATRREAFF,TGTGCCAGCAGCTCACCCGCTACGAGGAGGGAAGCTTTCTTT
TRBJ2-1,.,once,TRBV5-1,CASSVTGASNNEQFF,TGCGCCAGCAGCGTCACCGGGGCGTCGAACAATGAGCAGTTCTTC
TRBJ1-6,.,.,TRBV3-1,CASSQDVALNSPLHF,TGTGCCAGCAGCCAAGATGTGGCACTAAATTCACCCCTCCACTTT
TRBJ1-2,TRBD1,few,TRBV28,CASSLPISDRGPFGYTF,TGTGCCAGCAGTTTACCGATCTCGGACAGGGGGCCTTTTGGCTACACCTTC
TRBJ2-3,.,many,TRBV20-1,CSARSRHILGPSTDTQYF,TGCAGTGCTAGATCGCGCCACATTTTAGGGCCTAGCACAGATACGCAGTATTTT
TRBJ1-6,.,many,TRBV27,CASSQIRVRGSPLHF,TGTGCCAGCAGTCAAATCAGGGTGCGGGGCTCACCCCTCCACTTT
TRBJ2-5,TRBD2,many,TRBV4-2,CASSQRYRTSGGAETQYF,TGTGCCAGCAGCCAACGTTATAGGACTAGCGGGGGGGCAGAGACCCAGTACTTC
TRBJ2-3,TRBD2,.,TRBV11-2,CASSFAGRAQTDTQYF,TGTGCCAGCAGCTTTGCGGGGAGGGCCCAAACAGATACGCAGTATTTT
TRBJ1-2,.,.,TRBV19,CASSISRGHEANYGYTF,TGTGCCAGTAGTATTTCCCGAGGACACGAAGCTAACTATGGCTACACCTTC
TRBJ2-1,TRBD1,many,TRBV27,CASSPTGTGGNEQFF,TGTGCCAGCAGTCCCACTGGGACAGGAGGGAATGAGCAGTTCTTC
TRBJ2-1,TRBD1,many,TRBV7-6,CASSKDRNRDEQFF,TGTGCCAGCAGTAAGGACAGGAATCGGGATGAGCAGTTCTTC
TRBJ1-5,.,.,TRBV19,CASRRTSEQHF,TGTGCCAGTAGAAGGACCTCGGAGCAGCATTTT
TRBJ1-1,TRBD1,many,TRBV12-5,CASGGTGTLNTEAFF,TGTGCTAGTGGCGGGACAGGGACGCTGAACACTGAAGCTTTCTTT
TRBJ2-7,.,.,TRBV27,CASSLYGPYEQYF,TGTGCCAGCAGTTTATACGGACCTTACGAGCAGTACTTC
TRBJ2-1,.,few,TRBV6-5,CASSDREWRGPNNEQFF,TGTGCCAGCAGTGACCGGGAGTGGCGGGGGCCTAACAATGAGCAGTTCTTC
TRBJ1-5,TRBD1,.,TRBV5-1,CAAMGQCFGSNQPQHF,TGCGCCGCCATGGGACAGTGTTTTGGGAGCAATCAGCCCCAGCATTTT
TRBJ1-5,TRBD1,few,TRBV19,CASSIRQGYQPQHF,TGTGCCAGTAGTATTAGACAGGGGTATCAGCCCCAGCATTTT
TRBJ2-1,.,.,TRBV30,CAWSVERPYNEQFF,TGTGCCTGGAGTGTGGAGCGGCCGTACAATGAGCAGTTCTTC
TRBJ2-7,TRBD1,.,TRBV20-1,CSARPTGQEGSYEQYF,TGCAGTGCTAGGCCAACGGGACAGGAGGGTTCCTACGAGCAGTACTTC
TRBJ1-1,.,.,TRBV18,CASSPLKWNTEAFF,TGTGCCAGCTCACCACTCAAGTGGAACACTGAAGCTTTCTTT
TRBJ2-2,TRBD1,few,TRBV14,CASSQIQGRGTGELFF,TGTGCCAGCAGCCAGATACAGGGGAGAGGAACCGGGGAGCTGTTTTTT
TRBJ2-2,.,many,TRBV10-3,CAISEPFTGELFF,TGTGCCATCAGTGAGCCCTTTACCGGGGAGCTGTTTTTT
TRBJ1-2,.,.,TRBV24-1,CATGERAINYGYTF,TGTGCCACCGGTGAACGGGCCATTAACTATGGCTACACCTTC
TRBJ2-1,.,.,TRBV7-9,CASSNGGTNEQFF,TGTGCCAGCAGCAACGGGGGAACCAATGAGCAGTTCTTC
TRBJ2-7,.,many,TRBV6-1,CASRLDGGTSYEQYF,TGTGCCAGCCGCTTGGACGGAGGCACCTCCTACGAGCAGTACTTC
TRBJ2-7,.,.,TRBV30,CAWSPGFSYEQYF,TGTGCCTGGAGTCCCGGATTTTCCTACGAGCAGTACTTC
TRBJ1-6,.,.,TRBV19,CASSIGRADLHF,TGTGCCAGTAGTATAGGGCGGGCAGATCTCCACTTT
TRBJ2-5,TRBD1,.,TRBV9,CASSVRRDRDEETQYF,TGTGCCAGCAGCGTGAGACGGGACAGGGATGAAGAGACCCAGTACTTC
TRBJ2-5,.,many,TRBV2,CASSESEGGGQETQYF,TGTGCCAGCAGTGAATCGGAGGGAGGTGGGCAAGAGACCCAGTACTTC
TRBJ2-7,TRBD1,.,TRBV27,CASSRDRTYEQYF,TGTGCCAGCAGTCGGGACAGAACCTACGAGCAGTACTTC
TRBJ1-6,TRBD1,.,TRBV5-6,CASSLVEQGLAGNSPLHF,TGTGCCAGCAGCTTGGTGGAACAGGGGTTGGCAGGGAATTCACCCCTCCACTTT
TRBJ2-1,TRBD1,many,TRBV10-2,CASSESNRGRDEQFF,TGCGCCAGCAGTGAGTCGAACAGGGGGCGGGATGAGCAGTTCTTC
TRBJ2-1,.,.,TRBV27,CASSPPGRREFF,TGTGCCAGCAGTCCCCCCGGGCGCCGGGAGTTCTTC
TRBJ1-5,.,few,TRBV4-2,CASSQAYNQPQHF,TGTGCCAGCAGCCAAGCTTACAATCAGCCCCAGCATTTT
TRBJ2-7,TRBD2,many,TRBV7-9,CASSLAGAGGLYEQYF,TGTGCCAGCAGCTTAGCAGGCGCGGGAGGGCTATACGAGCAGTACTTC
TRBJ1-1,.,many,TRBV6-5,CASSYTFYTEAFF,TGTGCCAGCAGTTACACGTTTTACACTGAAGCTTTCTTT
TRBJ1-5,TRBD1,.,TRBV6-2/TRBV6-3,CASSYPRDRGRSNQPQHF,TGTGCCAGCAGTTACCCCCGGGACAGGGGAAGGAGCAATCAGCCCCAGCATTTT
TRBJ1-2,.,.,TRBV15,CATSGSGDGYTF,TGTGCCACCAGCGGGAGTGGGGATGGCTACACCTTC
TRBJ1-1,.,many,TRBV10-3,CAILSTGNTEAFF,TGTGCCATTCTCTCAACAGGGAACACTGAAGCTTTCTTT
TRBJ1-2,.,few,TRBV27,CASMGGQSYGYTF,TGTGCCAGCATGGGGGGCCAGAGCTATGGCTACACCTTC
TRBJ2-1,.,.,TRBV6-5,CASSYRGAGNEQFF,TGTGCCAGCAGTTACCGGGGGGCAGGAAATGAGCAGTTCTTC